One and the same sample provided the 18 T cell receptor beta chains below, sequenced in a study of blood T cells in healthy people across ages. The second PCR ran roughly 6 to 11 cycles with a sample-barcoded 5' primer and J-beta primers. TCRdb processed the 5' RACE reads anew with MiXCR; each CDR3 protein has one entry. The sample carries about 1.8 million distinct CDR3 sequences, about 50% recorded once. Material: blood. The receptors come from a woman between 35 and 50 years old in good health.

This clonotype occurred many times. The chain employs TRBV7-2 and TRBJ2-5, with TRBD2 matching over 9 bases. CDR3 length: 16 residues. Trimming took 1 base from V and 4 from J; bases not matched to a gene: 7. The germline CDR1 and CDR2 sequences are SGHTA and FQGNSA. CDR3 DNA sequence: TGTGCCAGCAGCTTAGTTGGGCGGGGGGGCGGAGAGACCCAGTACTTC. It codes for CASSLVGRGGGETQYF.

The chain joins TRBV18 to TRBJ2-1, with unresolved D. Germline CDR1 KGHSH, CDR2 LQKENI. V was trimmed by 2 bases and J by 2 bases, leaving 7 bases between them. The CDR3 runs to 14 residues. In DNA, the CDR3 is TGTGCCAGCTCACCAGAGGCCACCTACAATGAGCAGTTCTTC. This codes for CASSPEATYNEQFF.

The chain combines TRBV28 with TRBJ2-1; TRBD2 aligns across 8 bases. This CDR3 has 18 amino acids. Germline V gene sequence: CDR1 MDHEN, CDR2 SYDVKM. V lost 1 base and J lost 10; bases outside the gene matches: 18. The CDR3 loop is CASSLSRLGLAPVEEQFF. The CDR3, as DNA: TGTGCCAGCAGTTTATCCAGACTCGGACTAGCCCCTGTAGAGGAGCAGTTCTTC.

The chain carries TRBV18 and TRBJ2-3; TRBD1 agrees at 8 bases. The germline CDR1 and CDR2 sequences are KGHSH and LQKENI. With V trimmed by 5 bases and J by 1 base, 5 bases remained unmatched. The CDR3 runs to 15 residues. The CDR3 DNA follows: TGTGCCAGCTCAAGGGACAGGCGAGGCACAGATACGCAGTATTTT. It is translated as CASSRDRRGTDTQYF.

The chain recombines TRBV29-1 with TRBJ2-5, with TRBD2 matching over 14 bases. With 7 bases clipped from V and 5 bases from J, the junction kept 6 bases outside the gene matches. Germline V lookup: CDR1 SQVTM, CDR2 ANQGSEA. This CDR3 has 14 amino acids. This CDR3 is CSGAGTSGGETQYF. In nucleotides, the CDR3 is TGCAGCGGCGCCGGGACTAGCGGGGGTGAGACCCAGTACTTC.

This clonotype was picked up a small number of times. The chain employs TRBV7-8 and TRBJ2-6, with D possibly called TRBD1 or TRBD2 (5 bases each). The CDR3 has 19 amino acids. Trimming left V 2 bases short and J 0 bases short, with 17 bases between. From germline, CDR1 is SGHVS and CDR2 FQNEAQ. The CDR3 spells CASSLNGLGLSSGANVLTF. In nucleotides, the CDR3 is TGTGCCAGCAGCTTAAATGGACTGGGGCTAAGCTCTGGGGCCAACGTCCTGACTTTC.

There are a few counts of this clonotype. The chain recombines TRBV9 with TRBJ2-5; 8 nucleotides match TRBD1. The germline gives CDR1 SGDLS, CDR2 YYNGEE. The CDR3 consists of 16 residues. V was pared by 3 bases and J by 5 bases, with 12 bases of the junction left unmatched. Here the CDR3 reads CASSESQGVRGETQYF. CDR3 bases: TGTGCCAGCAGCGAGTCACAGGGGGTCAGGGGCGAGACCCAGTACTTC.

J is TRBJ1-2 and V is TRBV7-2; tentative D call: TRBD1 (5 bases). CDR3 size: 16 residues. Between the trimmed V and J ends, which lost 5 bases and 4 bases, there was a span of 20 bases. From germline, CDR1 is SGHTA and CDR2 FQGNSA. The CDR3 DNA is TGTGCCAGCAGCCCTCCTCTGGCGGGGGGGGGCTATGGCTACACCTTC. It translates to CASSPPLAGGGYGYTF.

This sequence joins TRBV24-1 and TRBJ2-3; weak D call: TRBD1 (6 bases). Trimming took 3 bases from V and 1 from J, leaving 10 bases between them. Germline V lookup: CDR1 KGHDR, CDR2 SFDVKD. This CDR3 spans 15 amino acids. The CDR3 DNA sequence: TGTGCCACCAGTGATCAACGGACAGGCACAGATACGCAGTATTTT. This encodes CATSDQRTGTDTQYF.

The chain joins TRBV6-5 to TRBJ2-1, with TRBD1 matching 7 bases. The germline gives CDR1 MNHEY, CDR2 SVGAGI. V gave up 2 bases and J gave up 4 bases; unmatched junction bases: 8. The CDR3 has 16 residues. The CDR3 loop is CASSYTRTGGYNEQFF. The CDR3 DNA follows: TGTGCCAGCAGTTACACGAGGACAGGAGGTTACAATGAGCAGTTCTTC.

This clonotype was recorded a few times. V usage is TRBV7-8 and J usage is TRBJ2-7; D call uncertain. V was trimmed by 1 base and J by 0 bases, leaving 7 bases between them. This CDR3 is built from 14 residues. The germline gives CDR1 SGHVS, CDR2 FQNEAQ. The CDR3 nucleotides read TGTGCCAGCAGCTTAGGGGCCTTCTCCTACGAGCAGTACTTC. Protein: CASSLGAFSYEQYF.

The chain carries TRBV20-1 and TRBJ2-7, with TRBD2 matching 10 bases. Per germline, CDR1 DFQATT and CDR2 SNEGSKA (reference sequence). V lost 4 bases and J lost 4; bases outside the gene matches: 7. CDR3 length: 14 amino acids. CDR3 loop: CSATSGGAWYEQYF. The DNA of the CDR3 is TGCAGTGCTACGAGCGGGGGGGCCTGGTACGAGCAGTACTTC.

In this sample, this clonotype turned up once. The genes are TRBV4-1 and TRBJ2-1, with a weak D call TRBD1 (6 bases). The CDR3 length is 15 residues. V was shortened by 5 bases and J by 7 bases, with 18 bases between the two germline ends. In germline, CDR1 is MGHRA, CDR2 YSYEKL. This CDR3 is CASSGRDNSKNEQFF. The CDR3 DNA reads as TGCGCCAGCAGCGGCCGGGACAACTCGAAGAATGAGCAGTTCTTC.

This clonotype was seen a few times. The chain employs TRBV4-2 and TRBJ2-7, with D possibly being TRBD1 (5 bases). The CDR3 spans 13 residues. Germline lookup yields CDR1 LGHNA and CDR2 YNFKEQ. V shed 1 base and J shed 3 bases, with 7 bases lying between them. CDR3 sequence: CASSQAGNYEQYF. The CDR3 nucleotides read TGTGCCAGCAGCCAAGCAGGGAACTACGAGCAGTACTTC.

This rearrangement joins TRBV6-5 to TRBJ2-1, with D possibly TRBD1 on 7 matching bases. The V end was cut by 4 bases, the J end by 4 bases, with 11 bases between. The germline gives CDR1 MNHEY, CDR2 SVGAGI. This CDR3 has 14 amino acids. CDR3 amino acids: CASSSAGQYNEQFF. The DNA for the CDR3 is TGTGCCAGCAGTTCCGCGGGACAGTACAATGAGCAGTTCTTC.

The rearrangement uses TRBV24-1 and TRBJ2-3, with D perhaps TRBD1 (6 bases). Looked up from germline, CDR1 is KGHDR and CDR2 is SFDVKD. V gave up 6 bases and J gave up 3 bases, with 15 bases separating them. The CDR3 has 15 amino acids. CDR3 sequence: CATSKTGGETDTQYF. The CDR3 DNA reads as TGTGCCACCAGTAAGACAGGTGGGGAGACAGATACGCAGTATTTT.

The genes are TRBV7-2 and TRBJ2-7; TRBD2 matches at 7 bases. J gave up 3 bases and V 2 bases, and 7 bases lay outside the gene matches. CDR1 SGHTA and CDR2 FQGNSA come from the germline V gene. The CDR3 runs to 15 residues. The CDR3: CASSLPTSQSYEQYF. The CDR3 coding sequence is TGTGCCAGCAGCTTACCGACTAGCCAGAGCTACGAGCAGTACTTC.

The CDR3 sequence is CASSFVAGSDNEQFF. The CDR3 DNA follows: TGTGCCAGCAGCTTTGTCGCTGGCAGTGACAATGAGCAGTTCTTC. The V and J genes are TRBV7-2 and TRBJ2-1; unclear D gene. The germline gives CDR1 SGHTA, CDR2 FQGNSA. V was shortened by 3 bases and J by 5 bases, with 14 bases between the two germline ends. The CDR3 contains 15 residues. Combining the CDR3 with reference TRBV7-2 and TRBJ2-1 gives the whole variable domain GAGVSQSPSNKVTEKGKDVELRCDPISGHTALYWYRQSLGQGLEFLIYFQGNSAPDKSGLPSDRFSAERTGGSVSTLTIQRTQQEDSAVYLCASSFVAGSDNEQFFGPGTRLTVL.